Listed below are T cell receptor beta chains from one sample, sequenced in a study of T cell responses to AZD1222 COVID-19 vaccine. Sequenced by immunoSEQ multiplex PCR; TCRdb stores in-frame clones only, minus some. The data hold 100,000 to 150,000 clones, with approximately 88% observed a single time. The sequences come from peripheral blood, collected on day 0 of AZD1222 vaccination. Source of these receptors: an adult in good health. Both conserved end residues are part of each CDR3. Fields, in order: V gene, J gene, D gene, clone size, CDR3 protein, CDR3 DNA. A D gene is named only where the DNA matches it firmly. Rows may omit the clone size; those that give it use once, few, many or a size class.

TRBV18	TRBJ1-1	.	.	CASSQGPSRYTEAFF	TGTGCCAGCTCACAAGGCCCCTCCCGGTACACTGAAGCTTTCTTT
TRBV11-2	TRBJ2-7	.	.	CASSTGPTYEQYF	TGTGCCAGCAGTACCGGGCCGACCTACGAGCAGTACTTC
TRBV23-1	TRBJ1-2	TRBD1	.	CASSPTTTGDNYGYTF	TGCGCCAGCAGTCCTACGACGACAGGGGATAACTATGGCTACACCTTC
TRBV10-3	TRBJ1-6	.	.	CAISQDRGNSPLHF	TGTGCCATCAGTCAGGACAGAGGAAATTCACCCCTCCACTTT
TRBV24-1	TRBJ2-5	TRBD2	.	CASSGSTETQYF	TGTGCATCTAGCGGGAGTACAGAGACCCAGTACTTC
TRBV19	TRBJ1-2	.	.	CASSLSDIGYYGYTF	TGTGCCAGTAGTCTTTCGGATATTGGGTACTATGGCTACACCTTC
TRBV7-2	TRBJ2-3	.	.	CASSLAPTESTDTQYF	TGTGCCAGCAGCTTAGCCCCCACGGAGAGCACAGATACGCAGTATTTT
TRBV19	TRBJ1-3	.	.	CASSMVGGGRGKPGNTIYF	TGTGCCAGTAGTATGGTGGGGGGAGGCAGGGGAAAACCTGGAAACACCATATATTTT
TRBV10-3	TRBJ1-1	.	.	CAISAGTGDGTEAFF	TGTGCCATCAGTGCAGGGACGGGCGACGGCACTGAAGCTTTCTTT
TRBV6-5	TRBJ1-3	.	few	CASSTRWGPGNTIYF	TGTGCCAGCAGCACCCGGTGGGGGCCTGGAAACACCATATATTTT
TRBV5-4	TRBJ2-2	.	.	CASSILQGNTGELFF	TGTGCCAGCAGCATACTTCAGGGGAACACCGGGGAGCTGTTTTTT
TRBV5-1	TRBJ2-7	.	.	CASSPLGLPEQYF	TGCGCCAGCAGCCCCCTCGGGCTCCCCGAGCAGTACTTC
TRBV15	TRBJ2-5	.	once	CATSRDQLTQYF	TGTGCCACCAGCAGAGATCAGTTAACCCAGTACTTC
TRBV4-1	TRBJ1-5	.	.	CASSLRAGGNQPQHF	TGCGCCAGCAGCCTTAGGGCCGGGGGCAATCAGCCCCAGCATTTT
TRBV13	TRBJ2-3	TRBD1	.	CASIGPGTGYPDTQYF	TGTGCCAGCATAGGCCCCGGGACAGGGTACCCAGATACGCAGTATTTT
TRBV27	TRBJ1-5	.	once	CASSSTTGNQPQHF	TGTGCCAGCAGTTCTACAACAGGGAATCAGCCCCAGCATTTT
TRBV9	TRBJ2-1	TRBD2	once	CASSFLAGGLDEQFF	TGTGCCAGCAGCTTCCTGGCGGGAGGATTGGATGAGCAGTTCTTC
TRBV7-9	TRBJ1-4	.	.	CASSLRVQGEEKLFF	TGTGCCAGCAGCTTAAGAGTACAGGGTGAAGAAAAACTGTTTTTT
TRBV5-1	TRBJ1-1	.	.	CASSFEGQGTEAFF	TGCGCCAGCAGCTTTGAGGGGCAGGGCACTGAAGCTTTCTTT
TRBV11-2	TRBJ2-5	TRBD1	.	CASSLGDRPQETQYF	TGTGCCAGCAGCTTAGGGGACAGGCCACAAGAGACCCAGTACTTC
TRBV10-1	TRBJ2-1	.	once	CASGLDGSAYNEQFF	TGCGCCAGCGGCCTGGACGGGAGCGCCTACAATGAGCAGTTCTTC
TRBV11-2	TRBJ2-2	.	.	CASSSVTGELFF	TGTGCCAGCAGCTCGGTCACCGGGGAGCTGTTTTTT
TRBV2	TRBJ2-5	TRBD2	.	CASSYQSGRSGETQYF	TGTGCCAGCAGCTATCAAAGCGGGAGGAGTGGTGAGACCCAGTACTTC
TRBV5-4	TRBJ2-1	TRBD2	few	CASRRGLNEQFF	TGTGCCAGCAGGCGGGGGTTGAATGAGCAGTTCTTC